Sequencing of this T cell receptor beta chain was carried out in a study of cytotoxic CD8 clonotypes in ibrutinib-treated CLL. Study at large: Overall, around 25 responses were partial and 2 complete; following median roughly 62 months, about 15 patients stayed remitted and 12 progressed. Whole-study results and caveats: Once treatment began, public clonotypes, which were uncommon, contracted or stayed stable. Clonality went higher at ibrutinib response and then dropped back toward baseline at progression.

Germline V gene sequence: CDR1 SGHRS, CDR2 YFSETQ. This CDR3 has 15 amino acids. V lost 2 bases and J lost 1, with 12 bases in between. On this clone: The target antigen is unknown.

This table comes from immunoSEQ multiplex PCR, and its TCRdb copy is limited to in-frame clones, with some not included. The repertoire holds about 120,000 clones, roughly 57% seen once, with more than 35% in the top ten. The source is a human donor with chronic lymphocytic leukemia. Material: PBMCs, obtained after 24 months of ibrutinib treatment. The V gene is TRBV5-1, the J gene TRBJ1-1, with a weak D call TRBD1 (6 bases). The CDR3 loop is CASSFMGAANTEAFF. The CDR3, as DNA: TGCGCCAGCAGCTTCATGGGGGCTGCGAACACTGAAGCTTTCTTT.